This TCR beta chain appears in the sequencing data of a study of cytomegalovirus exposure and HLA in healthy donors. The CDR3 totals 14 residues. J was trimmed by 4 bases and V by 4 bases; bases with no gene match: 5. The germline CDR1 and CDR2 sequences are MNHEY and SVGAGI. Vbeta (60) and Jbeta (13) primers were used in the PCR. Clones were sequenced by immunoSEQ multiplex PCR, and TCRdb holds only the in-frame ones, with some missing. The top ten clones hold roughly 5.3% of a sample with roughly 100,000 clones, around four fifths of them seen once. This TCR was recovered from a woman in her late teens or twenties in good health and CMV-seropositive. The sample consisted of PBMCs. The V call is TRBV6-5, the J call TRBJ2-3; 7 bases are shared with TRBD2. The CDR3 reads CASSSLAPSDTQYF. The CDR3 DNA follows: TGTGCCAGCAGTTCACTAGCGCCTTCAGATACGCAGTATTTT.